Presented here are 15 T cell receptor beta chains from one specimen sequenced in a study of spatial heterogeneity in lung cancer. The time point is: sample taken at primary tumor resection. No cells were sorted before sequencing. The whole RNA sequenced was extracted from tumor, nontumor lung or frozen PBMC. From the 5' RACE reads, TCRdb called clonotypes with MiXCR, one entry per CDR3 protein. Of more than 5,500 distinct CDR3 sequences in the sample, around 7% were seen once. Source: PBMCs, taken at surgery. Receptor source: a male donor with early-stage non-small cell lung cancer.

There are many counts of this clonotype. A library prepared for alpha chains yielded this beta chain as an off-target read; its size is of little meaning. The CDR3 nucleotides read TGTGCCAGCAGTTACGGTGGGGGGCGCGGCTACACCTTC. Translation gives CASSYGGGRGYTF. The V call is TRBV6-5, the J call TRBJ1-2, with D tentatively TRBD1 (6 bases). This CDR3 comprises 13 residues. The V gene's germline CDR1 is MNHEY and CDR2 SVGAGI. The V and J ends lost 2 bases and 8 bases respectively, with 12 bases between them.

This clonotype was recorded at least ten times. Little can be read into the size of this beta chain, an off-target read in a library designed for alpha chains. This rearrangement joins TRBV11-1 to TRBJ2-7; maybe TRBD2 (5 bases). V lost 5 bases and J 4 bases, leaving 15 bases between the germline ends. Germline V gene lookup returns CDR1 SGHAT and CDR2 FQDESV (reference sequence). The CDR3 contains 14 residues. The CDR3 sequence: CASSTIGIGYEQYF. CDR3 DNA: TGTGCCAGCAGCACTATCGGGATCGGGTACGAGCAGTACTTC.

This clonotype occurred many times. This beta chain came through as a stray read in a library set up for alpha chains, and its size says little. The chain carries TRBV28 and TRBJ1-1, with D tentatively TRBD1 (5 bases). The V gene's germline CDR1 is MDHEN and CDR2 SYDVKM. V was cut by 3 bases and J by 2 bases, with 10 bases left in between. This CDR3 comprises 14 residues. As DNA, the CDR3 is TGTGCCAGCAGTTTGGGACTCGATAACACTGAAGCTTTCTTT. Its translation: CASSLGLDNTEAFF.

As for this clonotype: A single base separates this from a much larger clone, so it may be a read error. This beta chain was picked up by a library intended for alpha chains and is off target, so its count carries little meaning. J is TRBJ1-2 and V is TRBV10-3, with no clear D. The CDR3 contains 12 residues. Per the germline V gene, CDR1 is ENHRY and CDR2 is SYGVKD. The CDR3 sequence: CTISDLNYGYTF. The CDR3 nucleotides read TGTACCATCAGTGACTTGAACTATGGCTACACCTTC.

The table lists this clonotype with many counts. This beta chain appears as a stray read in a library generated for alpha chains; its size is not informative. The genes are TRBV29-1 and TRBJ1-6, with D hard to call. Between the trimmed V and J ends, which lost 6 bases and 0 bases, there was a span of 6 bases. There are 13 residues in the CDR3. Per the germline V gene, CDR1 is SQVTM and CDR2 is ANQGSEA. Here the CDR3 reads CSVRSSYNSPLHF. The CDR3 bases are TGCAGCGTGCGAAGCTCCTATAATTCACCCCTCCACTTT. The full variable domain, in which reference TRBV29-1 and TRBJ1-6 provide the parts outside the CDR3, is SAVISQKPSRDICQRGTSLTIQCQVDSQVTMMFWYRQQPGQSLTLIATANQGSEATYESGFVIDKFPISRPNLTFSTLTVSNMSPEDSSIYLCSVRSSYNSPLHFGNGTRLTVT.

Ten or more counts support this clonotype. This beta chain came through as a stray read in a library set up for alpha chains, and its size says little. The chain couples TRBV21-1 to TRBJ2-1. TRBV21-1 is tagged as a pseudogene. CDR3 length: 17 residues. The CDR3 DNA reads TGTGCCAGCAGCAAAAGATTTACAGGGAGCTCCTACAATGAGCAGTTCTTC. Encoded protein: CASSKRFTGSSYNEQFF.

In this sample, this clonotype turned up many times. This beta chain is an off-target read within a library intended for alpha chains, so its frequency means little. The CDR3 spells CSASTTGAYGYTF. Here the CDR3 DNA reads TGCAGTGCCTCGACGACAGGGGCATATGGCTACACCTTC. The gene calls are TRBV20-1 and TRBJ1-2; 8 bases align to TRBD1. Looked up from germline, CDR1 is DFQATT and CDR2 is SNEGSKA (reference sequence). V lost 6 bases to trimming and J lost 5 bases; unmatched junction nucleotides: 8. The CDR3 sequence is 13 residues long.

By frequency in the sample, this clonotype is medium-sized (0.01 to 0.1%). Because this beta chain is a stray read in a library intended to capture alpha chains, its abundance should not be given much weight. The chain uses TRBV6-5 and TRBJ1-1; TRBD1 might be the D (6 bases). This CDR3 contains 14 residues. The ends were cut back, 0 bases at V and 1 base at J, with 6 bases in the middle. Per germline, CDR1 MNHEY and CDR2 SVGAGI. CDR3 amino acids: CASSYSTGNTEAFF. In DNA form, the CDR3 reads TGTGCCAGCAGTTACTCGACAGGGAACACTGAAGCTTTCTTT.

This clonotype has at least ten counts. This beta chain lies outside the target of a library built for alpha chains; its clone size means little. The CDR3 sequence: CASSPPGRMNTEAFF. CDR3 bases: TGTGCCAGCAGCCCGCCGGGGAGGATGAACACTGAAGCTTTCTTT. The chain is built from TRBV7-9 and TRBJ1-1, with no clear D. Looked up from germline, CDR1 is SEHNR and CDR2 is FQNEAQ (reference sequence). The CDR3 is made up of 15 amino acids. Trimming pared 5 bases from V and 0 bases from J, leaving 13 bases between.

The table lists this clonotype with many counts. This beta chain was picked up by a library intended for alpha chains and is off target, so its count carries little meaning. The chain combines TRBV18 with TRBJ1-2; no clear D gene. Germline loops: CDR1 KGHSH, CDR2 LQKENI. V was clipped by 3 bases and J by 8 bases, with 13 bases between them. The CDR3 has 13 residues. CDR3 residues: CASSPGSSGGYTF. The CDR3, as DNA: TGTGCCAGCTCACCTGGTTCGTCGGGGGGCTACACCTTC.

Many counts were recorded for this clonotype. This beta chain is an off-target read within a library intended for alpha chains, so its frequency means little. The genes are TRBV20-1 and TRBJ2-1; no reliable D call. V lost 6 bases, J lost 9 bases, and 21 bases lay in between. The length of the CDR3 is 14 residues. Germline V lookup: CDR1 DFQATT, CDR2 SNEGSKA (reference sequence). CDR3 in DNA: TGCAGTGCCATCGGCGGCCGTCCGGGCGGTGAGCAGTTCTTC. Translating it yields CSAIGGRPGGEQFF.

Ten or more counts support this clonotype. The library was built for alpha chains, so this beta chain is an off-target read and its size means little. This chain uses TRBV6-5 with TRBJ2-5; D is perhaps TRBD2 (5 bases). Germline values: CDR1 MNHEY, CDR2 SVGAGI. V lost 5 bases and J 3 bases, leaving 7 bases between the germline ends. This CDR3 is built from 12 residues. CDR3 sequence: CASSLEEETQYF. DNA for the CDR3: TGTGCCAGCAGTCTGGAGGAAGAGACCCAGTACTTC.

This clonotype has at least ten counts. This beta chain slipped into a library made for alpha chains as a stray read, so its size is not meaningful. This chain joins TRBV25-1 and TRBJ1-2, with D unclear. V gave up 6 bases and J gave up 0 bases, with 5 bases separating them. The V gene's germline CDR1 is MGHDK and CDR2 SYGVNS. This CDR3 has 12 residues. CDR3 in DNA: TGTGCCAGCAGGGACGCTAACTATGGCTACACCTTC. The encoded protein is CASRDANYGYTF.

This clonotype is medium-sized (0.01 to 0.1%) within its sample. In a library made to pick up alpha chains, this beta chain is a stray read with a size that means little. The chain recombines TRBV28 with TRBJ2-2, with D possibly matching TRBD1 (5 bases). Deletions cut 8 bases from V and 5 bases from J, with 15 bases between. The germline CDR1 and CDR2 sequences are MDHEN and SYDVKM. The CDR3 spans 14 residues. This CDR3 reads CASGREMGTGELFF. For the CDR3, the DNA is TGTGCCAGCGGCAGGGAAATGGGTACCGGGGAGCTGTTTTTT. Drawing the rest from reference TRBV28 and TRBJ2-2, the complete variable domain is DVKVTQSSRYLVKRTGEKVFLECVQDMDHENMFWYRQDPGLGLRLIYFSYDVKMKEKGDIPEGYSVSREKKERFSLILESASTNQTSMYLCASGREMGTGELFFGEGSRLTVL.

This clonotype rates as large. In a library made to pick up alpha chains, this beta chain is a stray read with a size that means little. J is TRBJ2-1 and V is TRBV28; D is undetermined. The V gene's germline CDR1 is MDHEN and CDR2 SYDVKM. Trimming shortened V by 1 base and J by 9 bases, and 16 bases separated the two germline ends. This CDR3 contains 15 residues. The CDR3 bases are TGTGCCAGCAGTTTATCGGGTCTTCCCTCCGGTGAGCAGTTCTTC. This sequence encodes CASSLSGLPSGEQFF. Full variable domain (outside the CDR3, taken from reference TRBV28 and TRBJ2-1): DVKVTQSSRYLVKRTGEKVFLECVQDMDHENMFWYRQDPGLGLRLIYFSYDVKMKEKGDIPEGYSVSREKKERFSLILESASTNQTSMYLCASSLSGLPSGEQFFGPGTRLTVL.